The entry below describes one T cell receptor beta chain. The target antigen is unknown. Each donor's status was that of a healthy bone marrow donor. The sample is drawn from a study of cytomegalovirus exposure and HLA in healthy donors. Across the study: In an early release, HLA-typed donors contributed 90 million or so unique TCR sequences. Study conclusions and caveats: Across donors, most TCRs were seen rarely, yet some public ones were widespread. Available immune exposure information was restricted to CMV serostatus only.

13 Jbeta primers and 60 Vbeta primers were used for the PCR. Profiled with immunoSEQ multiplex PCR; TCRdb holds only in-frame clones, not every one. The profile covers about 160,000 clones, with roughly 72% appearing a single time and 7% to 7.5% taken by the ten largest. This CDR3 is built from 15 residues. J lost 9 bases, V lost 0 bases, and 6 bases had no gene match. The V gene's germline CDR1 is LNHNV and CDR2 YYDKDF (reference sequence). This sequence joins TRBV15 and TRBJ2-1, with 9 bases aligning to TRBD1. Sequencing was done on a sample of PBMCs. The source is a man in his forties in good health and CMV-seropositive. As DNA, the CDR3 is TGTGCCACCAGCAGAGAGGCCGGACAGGGGACTGAGCAGTTCTTC. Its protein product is CATSREAGQGTEQFF.